The clone carrying this TCR beta chain has ten or more counts. UMIs were added to TCR cDNA along with a universal primer site when it was made by 5'RACE template switching. TCRdb independently ran MiXCR on the 5' RACE reads; one entry per CDR3 protein. The data hold hundreds of thousands of distinct CDR3 sequences, with 15% to 20% observed a single time. V shed 0 bases and J shed 8 bases, with 14 bases lying between them. This CDR3 contains 13 residues. Germline V lookup: CDR1 SQVTM, CDR2 ANQGSEA. The sample originates from a study of T cells after yellow fever vaccination. The overall study: Low-cell-number fractions were prepared with SMART-Seq v4 Ultra Low Input.

This chain joins TRBV29-1 and TRBJ2-7; no clear D. This clonotype was sampled from a man younger than 35 who received the YFV17D yellow fever vaccine. The source material was PBMCs, sampled before the yellow fever booster vaccination. The CDR3, as DNA: TGCAGCGTTGAAGATAACCGGTTGAGGAAGCAGTACTTC. Protein sequence: CSVEDNRLRKQYF.